These 6 T cell receptor beta chains share one sample of origin, sequenced in a study of T cell responses to AZD1222 COVID-19 vaccine. Assay used: immunoSEQ multiplex PCR; TCRdb lists only in-frame clones, some missing. Of 110,000 or so clones listed, more than 75% are singletons. The specimen comprised peripheral blood, sampled on day 0 of AZD1222 vaccination. The receptors originated from an adult in good health.

This sequence joins TRBV7-9 and TRBJ2-1; 8 nucleotides match TRBD2. The CDR3 loop spans 17 amino acids. Unmatched junction bases numbered 13, after V lost 1 base and J lost 8 bases. Germline loops: CDR1 SEHNR, CDR2 FQNEAQ (reference sequence). The CDR3 sequence: CASSLDPTGGSLDEQFF. CDR3 coding DNA: TGTGCCAGCAGCTTAGACCCCACGGGAGGGTCCCTTGATGAGCAGTTCTTC.

This clone has only a few counts. This chain links TRBV29-1 with TRBJ2-1; D could derive from TRBD1 or TRBD2 (5 bases each). V was shortened by 0 bases and J by 4 bases, with 22 bases between the two germline ends. The CDR3 extends over 18 amino acids. The germline CDR1 and CDR2 sequences are SQVTM and ANQGSEA. CDR3 coding DNA: TGCAGCGTTGAAGATTTGGAACTAGGGGTTTGGGTTTACAATGAGCAGTTCTTC. This codes for CSVEDLELGVWVYNEQFF.

This rearrangement joins TRBV18 to TRBJ1-5, with 8 bases fitting TRBD1. V shed 2 bases and J 4 bases; nucleotides not matched to a gene: 13. Germline CDR1 is KGHSH and CDR2 is LQKENI. This CDR3 has 18 amino acids. CDR3 amino acids: CASSPSGQGQNRNQPQHF. CDR3 coding DNA: TGTGCCAGCTCACCATCCGGACAGGGCCAAAATCGAAATCAGCCCCAGCATTTT.

The chain has TRBV21-1 and TRBJ2-2; the table's D call of TRBD2 was not tested on the DNA. TRBV21-1 is assigned pseudogene status. The CDR3 is made up of 15 amino acids. CDR3 sequence reads: CASSKGTPNTGELFF. The CDR3 nucleotides are TGTGCCAGCAGCAAGGGGACTCCGAACACCGGGGAGCTGTTTTTT.

V and J are TRBV6-6 and TRBJ1-6; 9 bases are a match to TRBD1. CDR3 size: 16 residues. Germline lookup yields CDR1 MNHNY and CDR2 SVGAGI (reference sequence). V lost 5 bases and J lost 11; bases outside the gene matches: 13. In nucleotides, the CDR3 is TGTGCCAGCAGTCGAACCGCCGGGACAGGGATCACACCCCTCCACTTT. Its translation is CASSRTAGTGITPLHF.

The chain has TRBV11-2 and TRBJ1-1; D is undetermined. The CDR3 consists of 14 residues. The germline V gene has CDR1 SGHAT and CDR2 FQNNGV. Between the trimmed V and J ends, which lost 2 bases and 8 bases, there was a span of 15 bases. The DNA of the CDR3 is TGTGCCAGCAGCTTATCCGTTGGAGGGCTCGAAGCTTTCTTT. Amino acid sequence: CASSLSVGGLEAFF.